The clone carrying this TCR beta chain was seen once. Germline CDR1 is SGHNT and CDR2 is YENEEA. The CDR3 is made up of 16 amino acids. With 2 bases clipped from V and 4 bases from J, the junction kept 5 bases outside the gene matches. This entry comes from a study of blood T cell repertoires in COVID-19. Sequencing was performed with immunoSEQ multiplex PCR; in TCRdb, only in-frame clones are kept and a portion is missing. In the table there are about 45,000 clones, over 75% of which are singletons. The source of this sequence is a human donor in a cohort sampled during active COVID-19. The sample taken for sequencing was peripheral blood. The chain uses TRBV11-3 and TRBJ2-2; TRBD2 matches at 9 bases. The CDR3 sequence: CASSLFAGGITGELFF. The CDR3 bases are TGTGCCAGCAGCTTATTCGCGGGAGGGATCACCGGGGAGCTGTTTTTT.